The clone carrying this T cell receptor beta chain was detected ten times or more. What it binds is unknown. From the reads, TCRdb called clonotypes with MiXCR, one entry per CDR3 protein. Of tens of thousands of distinct CDR3 sequences listed, 3% to 4.5% are singletons. The sample belongs to a study of T cell repertoires in cytomegalovirus infection. Background on the study: Public signatures in TCR beta pointed to CMV infection and matching HLA type.

Study-level findings and limits: Totalled public TCR beta family frequency picked out people who carried CMV plus the relevant HLA. HLA-C-restricted, CMV-specific TCR beta clonotypes were dominant ex vivo.

This clonotype originated in a human donor in good health (CMV status not recorded). Some clones in this sample may be carry-over from other donors' samples. The sample consisted of PBMCs.

The CDR3 loop is CSVRDRGTGNQPQHF. The CDR3 DNA reads TGCAGCGTTCGGGACAGGGGAACTGGAAATCAGCCCCAGCATTTT. The J gene is TRBJ1-5, the V gene TRBV29-1; 10 bases are shared with TRBD1. Germline V lookup: CDR1 SQVTM, CDR2 ANQGSEA. After removal of 5 bases from V and 4 bases from J, the junction contained 8 bases not matched to a gene. CDR3 size: 15 residues.